The rows below give T cell receptor beta chains drawn from one sample of a study of blood T cells in healthy people across ages. TCRdb re-called the 5' RACE reads through MiXCR, storing one row per CDR3 protein. The sample lists some 1,800,000 distinct CDR3 sequences, about two fifths occurring once. Sequencing used blood. These receptors originate from a human donor in good health. Both conserved end residues are trimmed from each CDR3. D genes are given only for firm matches. Clone size is not always given. Where it is, it says once, few, many or a class for expanded clones.

d_gene	j_gene	abundance	v_gene	CDR3aa
NA	TRBJ2-7	many	TRBV15	ATSRDLSGSPYEQY
TRBD1	TRBJ2-4	few	TRBV7-6	ASSPLGRQGPNIQY
NA	TRBJ2-4	few	TRBV7-2	ASSPTSVGGIQY
NA	TRBJ1-5	NA	TRBV12-3/TRBV12-4	ASSLEAPRGGQPQH
NA	TRBJ2-1	NA	TRBV11-2	ASSCGSGETQF
NA	TRBJ2-3	NA	TRBV5-1	ASKWSPFTDTQY
TRBD1	TRBJ1-2	few	TRBV5-6	ASRGQGEEYYGYT
TRBD1	TRBJ2-5	NA	TRBV28	ASSGTGLPQY
NA	TRBJ1-6	NA	TRBV7-3	ASSSQGPDSPLH
NA	TRBJ2-1	few	TRBV7-3	ASSLNGNNEQF
NA	TRBJ2-1	NA	TRBV7-2	ASSSPGGDRWNNEQF
TRBD2	TRBJ2-1	NA	TRBV20-1	SAGGTFTYNGQF
NA	TRBJ1-2	NA	TRBV7-2	ASSLAGGWGYT
TRBD1	TRBJ2-5	NA	TRBV6-1	ASSDPEDRGQETQY
NA	TRBJ2-2	many	TRBV4-3	ASHRELGYTGELF
NA	TRBJ2-7	NA	TRBV19	ASSRWGDSYEQY
TRBD1	TRBJ2-7	few	TRBV7-8	ASSPSQGVADYEQY
TRBD1	TRBJ1-1	NA	TRBV4-3	ASSQDDRGVAEAF
NA	TRBJ1-2	NA	TRBV3-1	ASGTGSGIYGYT
NA	TRBJ2-1	NA	TRBV7-2	ASSFSVGVSTSGEQF
TRBD1	TRBJ2-1	few	TRBV6-1	VSSWEGTGNGDEQF
NA	TRBJ2-4	few	TRBV4-3	VSSQFPSTGPGGIQY
TRBD2	TRBJ2-2	NA	TRBV12-3/TRBV12-4	ASSRGLAVRTGELF
NA	TRBJ2-3	few	TRBV2	ASSERAIGIKDTQY
TRBD1	TRBJ2-5	NA	TRBV11-1	ASSLMGQGETQY
NA	TRBJ2-7	few	TRBV3-1	ASSPQASYEQY
TRBD1	TRBJ1-2	NA	TRBV20-1	SAREDRVVRGYT
NA	NA	NA	TRBV28	ASRERYNEQY
NA	TRBJ2-7	NA	TRBV28	ASTDPTYEQY
NA	TRBJ1-1	once	TRBV28	ASRFEDRNTEAF
NA	TRBJ1-3	NA	TRBV4-1	ASSHDDLLGSGNTIY
NA	TRBJ1-2	few	TRBV29-1	SVLTRKQGPYGYT
NA	TRBJ1-2	few	TRBV20-1	SAPVYGYT
TRBD1	TRBJ2-1	NA	TRBV9	ASSVTGVEGNEQF
TRBD1	TRBJ2-1	NA	TRBV18	ASSAGQGNNNEQF
NA	TRBJ2-2	NA	TRBV15	ATSRDVRPLYTGELF
NA	TRBJ1-1	once	TRBV4-3	ASSQERGSTVAF
NA	TRBJ1-2	NA	TRBV7-2	ASRPGGDPYGYT
NA	TRBJ2-1	many	TRBV12-3/TRBV12-4	ASSLSLNNEQF
TRBD2	TRBJ2-5	NA	TRBV7-2	ASSSRRATSGGHQETQY
NA	TRBJ2-7	NA	TRBV4-1	ASSLTESSYEQY
NA	TRBJ2-7	many	TRBV4-2	ASSQDVGGGSYEQY
NA	TRBJ2-7	NA	TRBV29-1	SVEGRVRGEQY
TRBD2	TRBJ2-1	NA	TRBV15	ATSKNSGGANEQF
NA	TRBJ2-7	NA	TRBV28	ASSGAGNPSSYEQY
NA	TRBJ2-5	NA	TRBV29-1	SVEMGETQY
TRBD2	TRBJ2-1	few	TRBV10-3	AISESMQNGTSGGFYNEQF
NA	TRBJ1-2	NA	TRBV27	ASTEIGSRAANYGYT
NA	TRBJ2-4	NA	TRBV11-3	ASSLVGGFAKNIQY
NA	TRBJ1-1	many	TRBV20-1	SAPIRAVTEAF
NA	TRBJ1-4	few	TRBV4-3	ASSQGVSPSELF
TRBD1	TRBJ1-1	few	TRBV5-1	ASSFTGVDTEAF
NA	TRBJ2-1	few	TRBV13	ASSEERTGEQF
NA	TRBJ2-5	few	TRBV20-1	SAIKGGPEETQY
TRBD2	TRBJ2-3	NA	TRBV7-2	ASSPGLAGRADTQY
NA	TRBJ1-4	NA	TRBV19	ASERGGGVEKLF
TRBD1	TRBJ1-2	few	TRBV12-3/TRBV12-4	ASSYEGAMGYT